One and the same sample provided the 2 T cell receptor beta chains below, sequenced in a study of Graves' ophthalmopathy and Graves' hyperthyroidism. Investigators amplified TCR beta CDR3 regions from RNA transcripts. RT-PCR in the first round used HTBI primers; a second-round multiplex PCR followed. TCRdb processed the multiplex PCR reads anew with MiXCR; each CDR3 protein has one entry. The table has over a million distinct CDR3 sequences, about two fifths seen once. The material sequenced was peripheral blood or thyroid tissue (not recorded which). The receptor set was obtained from an adult man with Graves' hyperthyroidism.

This chain links TRBV20-1 with TRBJ1-2; tentatively, D is TRBD1 (5 bases). V lost 3 bases to trimming and J lost 7 bases, with 21 bases between them. The CDR3 contains 15 residues. Germline V CDR1 and CDR2: DFQATT, SNEGSKA (reference sequence). The CDR3 region is CSASTAGPTGAGYTF. The CDR3 DNA reads as TGCAGTGCTAGTACGGCAGGGCCCACCGGGGCTGGCTACACCTTC.

This clonotype was counted ten times or more. This sequence joins TRBV12-3 or TRBV12-4 and TRBJ2-5; 7 bases fit TRBD1. Losses at the gene ends were 5 bases for V and 5 bases for J; bases not matched to a gene: 5. The CDR3 contains 13 residues. The CDR3 protein is CASSKTGRETQYF. The CDR3 DNA follows: TGTGCCAGCAGTAAGACAGGGCGGGAGACCCAGTACTTC.